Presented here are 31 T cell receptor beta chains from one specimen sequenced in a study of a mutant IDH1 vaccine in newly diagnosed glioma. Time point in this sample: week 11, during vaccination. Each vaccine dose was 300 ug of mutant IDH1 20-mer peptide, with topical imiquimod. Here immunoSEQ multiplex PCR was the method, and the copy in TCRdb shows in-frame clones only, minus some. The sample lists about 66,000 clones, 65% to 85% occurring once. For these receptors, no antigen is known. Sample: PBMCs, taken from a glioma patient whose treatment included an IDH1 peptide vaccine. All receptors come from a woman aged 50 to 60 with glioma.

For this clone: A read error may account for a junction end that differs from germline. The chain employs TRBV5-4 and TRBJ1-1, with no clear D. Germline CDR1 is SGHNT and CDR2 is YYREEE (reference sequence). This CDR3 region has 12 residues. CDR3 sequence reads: CASSLAKGPPHF. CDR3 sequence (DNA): TGTGCCAGCAGCTTGGCCAAGGGTCCCCCCCACTTT.

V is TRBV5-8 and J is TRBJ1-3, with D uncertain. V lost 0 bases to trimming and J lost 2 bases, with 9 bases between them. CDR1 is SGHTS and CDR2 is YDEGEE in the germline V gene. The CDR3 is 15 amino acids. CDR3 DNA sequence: TGTGCCAGCAGCTTGGACTGGATAGCTGGAAACACCATATATTTT. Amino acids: CASSLDWIAGNTIYF.

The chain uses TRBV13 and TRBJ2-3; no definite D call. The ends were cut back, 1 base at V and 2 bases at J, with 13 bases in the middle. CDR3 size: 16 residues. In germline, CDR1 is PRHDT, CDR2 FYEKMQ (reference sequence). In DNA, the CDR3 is TGTGCCAGCAGCTTAGTGACCCAGCTCTTCACAGATACGCAGTATTTT. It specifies CASSLVTQLFTDTQYF.

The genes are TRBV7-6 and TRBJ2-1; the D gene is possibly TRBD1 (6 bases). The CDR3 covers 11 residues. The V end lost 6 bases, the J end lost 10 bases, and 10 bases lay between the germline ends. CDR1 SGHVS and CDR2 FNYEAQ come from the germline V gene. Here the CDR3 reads CASSKRGEQFF. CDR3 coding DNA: TGTGCCAGCAGTAAAAGGGGGGAGCAGTTCTTC.

The CDR3 DNA reads TGTGCCAGCAGTTACTCAGGGTCCTACGAGCAGTACTTC. It is translated as CASSYSGSYEQYF. The genes are TRBV6-5 and TRBJ2-7; D is unclear. The germline CDR1 and CDR2 sequences are MNHEY and SVGAGI. The CDR3 runs 13 residues. Trimming took off 0 bases at V and 1 base at J, with 4 bases between the two ends.

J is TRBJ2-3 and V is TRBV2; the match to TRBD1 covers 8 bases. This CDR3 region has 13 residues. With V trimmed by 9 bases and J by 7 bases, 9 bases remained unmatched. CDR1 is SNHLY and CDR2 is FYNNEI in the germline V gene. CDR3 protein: CASGGQGANTQYF. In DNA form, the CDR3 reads TGTGCCAGTGGAGGACAGGGCGCAAATACGCAGTATTTT.

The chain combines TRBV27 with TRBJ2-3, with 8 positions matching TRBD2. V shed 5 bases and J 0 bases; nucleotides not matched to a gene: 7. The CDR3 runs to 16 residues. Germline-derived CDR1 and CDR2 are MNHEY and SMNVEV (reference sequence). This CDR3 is CASSQTSEGSTDTQYF. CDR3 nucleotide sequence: TGTGCCAGCAGTCAGACTAGCGAGGGTAGCACAGATACGCAGTATTTT.

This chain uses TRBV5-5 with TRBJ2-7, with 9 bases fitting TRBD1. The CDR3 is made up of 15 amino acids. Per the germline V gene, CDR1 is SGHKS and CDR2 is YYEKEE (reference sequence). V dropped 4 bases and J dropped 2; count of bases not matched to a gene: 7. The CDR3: CASSPRDRDTYEQYF. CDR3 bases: TGTGCCAGCAGCCCCAGGGACAGGGACACCTACGAGCAGTACTTC.

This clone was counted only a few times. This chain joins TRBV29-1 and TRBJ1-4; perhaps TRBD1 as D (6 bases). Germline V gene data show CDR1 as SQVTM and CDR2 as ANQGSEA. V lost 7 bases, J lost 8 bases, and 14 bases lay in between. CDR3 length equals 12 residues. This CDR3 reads CSAAGGSEKLFF. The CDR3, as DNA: TGCAGCGCCGCGGGGGGCAGCGAAAAACTGTTTTTT.

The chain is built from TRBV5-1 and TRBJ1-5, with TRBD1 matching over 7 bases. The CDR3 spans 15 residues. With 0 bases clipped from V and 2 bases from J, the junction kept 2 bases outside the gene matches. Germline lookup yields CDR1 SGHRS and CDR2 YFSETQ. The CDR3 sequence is CASSLEGAGNQPQHF. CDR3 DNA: TGCGCCAGCAGCTTGGAGGGGGCAGGCAATCAGCCCCAGCATTTT.

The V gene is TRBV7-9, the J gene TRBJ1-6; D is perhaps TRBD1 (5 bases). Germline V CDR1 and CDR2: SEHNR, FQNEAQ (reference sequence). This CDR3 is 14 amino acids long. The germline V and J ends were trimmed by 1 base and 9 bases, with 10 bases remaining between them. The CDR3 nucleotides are TGTGCCAGCAGCTTAGGTAGTGGGACTTCACCCCTCCACTTT. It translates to CASSLGSGTSPLHF.

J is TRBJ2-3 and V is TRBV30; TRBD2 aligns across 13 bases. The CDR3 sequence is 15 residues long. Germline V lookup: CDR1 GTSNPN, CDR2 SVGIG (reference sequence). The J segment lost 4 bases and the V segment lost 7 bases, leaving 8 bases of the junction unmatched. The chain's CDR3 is CALLTSGGPADTQYF. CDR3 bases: TGTGCCTTGTTGACTAGCGGGGGGCCCGCAGATACGCAGTATTTT. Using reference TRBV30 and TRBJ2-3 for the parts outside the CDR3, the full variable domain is SQTIHQWPATLVQPVGSPLSLECTVEGTSNPNLYWYRQAAGRGLQLLFYSVGIGQISSEVPQNLSASRPQDRQFILSSKKLLLSDSGFYLCALLTSGGPADTQYFGPGTRLTVL.

CDR3 sequence: CAWTRLGETQYF. The CDR3 DNA reads as TGTGCCTGGACCAGGCTAGGAGAGACCCAGTACTTC. V and J are TRBV30 and TRBJ2-5; D is undetermined. CDR1 GTSNPN and CDR2 SVGIG come from the germline V gene (reference sequence). The CDR3 has 12 residues. The V end lost 4 bases, the J end lost 4 bases, and 10 bases lay between the germline ends. Supplemented by reference TRBV30 and TRBJ2-5, the full variable domain reads SQTIHQWPATLVQPVGSPLSLECTVEGTSNPNLYWYRQAAGRGLQLLFYSVGIGQISSEVPQNLSASRPQDRQFILSSKKLLLSDSGFYLCAWTRLGETQYFGPGTRLLVL.

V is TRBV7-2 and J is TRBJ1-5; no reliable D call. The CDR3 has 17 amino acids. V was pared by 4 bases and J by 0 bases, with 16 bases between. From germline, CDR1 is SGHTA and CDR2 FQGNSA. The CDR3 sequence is CASSSSGASLSNQPQHF. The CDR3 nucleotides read TGTGCCAGCAGCTCCTCCGGAGCCTCCCTTAGCAATCAGCCCCAGCATTTT.

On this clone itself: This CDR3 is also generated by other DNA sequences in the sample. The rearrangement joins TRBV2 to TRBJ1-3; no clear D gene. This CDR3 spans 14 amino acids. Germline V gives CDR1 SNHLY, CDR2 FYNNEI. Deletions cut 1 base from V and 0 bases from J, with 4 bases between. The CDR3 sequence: CASSEGLSGNTIYF. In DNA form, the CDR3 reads TGTGCCAGCAGTGAAGGTCTCTCTGGAAACACCATATATTTT.

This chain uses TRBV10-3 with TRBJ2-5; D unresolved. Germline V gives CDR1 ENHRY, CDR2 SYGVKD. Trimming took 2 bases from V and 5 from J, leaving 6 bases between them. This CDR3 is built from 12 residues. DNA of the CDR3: TGTGCCATCAGTGAGAGACTGGAGACCCAGTACTTC. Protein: CAISERLETQYF.

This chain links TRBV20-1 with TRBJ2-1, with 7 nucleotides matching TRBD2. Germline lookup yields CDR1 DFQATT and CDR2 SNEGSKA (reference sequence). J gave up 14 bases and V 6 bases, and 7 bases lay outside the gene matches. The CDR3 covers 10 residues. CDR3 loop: CSAPGGGEFF. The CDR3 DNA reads TGCAGTGCCCCCGGGGGAGGGGAGTTCTTC.

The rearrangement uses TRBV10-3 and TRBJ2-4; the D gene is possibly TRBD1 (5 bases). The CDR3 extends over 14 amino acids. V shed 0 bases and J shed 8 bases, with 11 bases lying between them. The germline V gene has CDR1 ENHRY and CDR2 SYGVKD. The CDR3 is CAISESYQGHIQYF. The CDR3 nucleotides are TGTGCCATCAGTGAGTCGTATCAGGGCCACATTCAGTACTTC.

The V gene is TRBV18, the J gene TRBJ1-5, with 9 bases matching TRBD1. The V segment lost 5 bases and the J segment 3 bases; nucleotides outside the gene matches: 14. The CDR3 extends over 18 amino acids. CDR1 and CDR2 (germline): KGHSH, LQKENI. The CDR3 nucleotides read TGTGCCAGCTCATTAACCGCCGTCGGGACAGGGCTCAATCAGCCCCAGCATTTT. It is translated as CASSLTAVGTGLNQPQHF.

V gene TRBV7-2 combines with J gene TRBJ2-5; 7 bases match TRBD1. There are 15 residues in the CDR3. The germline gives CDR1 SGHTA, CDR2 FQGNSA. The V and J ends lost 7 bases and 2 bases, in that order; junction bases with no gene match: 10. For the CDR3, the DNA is TGTGCCAGCACTGAGGGACAGCTATTACAAGAGACCCAGTACTTC. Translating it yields CASTEGQLLQETQYF. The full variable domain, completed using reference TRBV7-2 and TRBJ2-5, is GAGVSQSPSNKVTEKGKDVELRCDPISGHTALYWYRQSLGQGLEFLIYFQGNSAPDKSGLPSDRFSAERTGGSVSTLTIQRTQQEDSAVYLCASTEGQLLQETQYFGPGTRLLVL.

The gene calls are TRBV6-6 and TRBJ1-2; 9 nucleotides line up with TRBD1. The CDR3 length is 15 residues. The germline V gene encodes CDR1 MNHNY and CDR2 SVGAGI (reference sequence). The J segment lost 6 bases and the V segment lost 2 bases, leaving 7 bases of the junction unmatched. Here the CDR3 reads CASSYPPGQGNGYTF. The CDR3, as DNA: TGTGCCAGCAGTTACCCACCCGGACAGGGGAATGGCTACACCTTC.

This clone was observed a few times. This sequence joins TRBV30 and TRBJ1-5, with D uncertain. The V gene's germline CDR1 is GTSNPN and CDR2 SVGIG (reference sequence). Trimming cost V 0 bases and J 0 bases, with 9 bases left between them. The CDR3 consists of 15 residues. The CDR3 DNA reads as TGTGCCTGGAGTGTTAGACCGTATAGCAATCAGCCCCAGCATTTT. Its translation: CAWSVRPYSNQPQHF.

The CDR3 loop is CASSLWGPQADTQYF. In nucleotides, the CDR3 is TGTGCCAGCAGTTTATGGGGGCCACAGGCAGATACGCAGTATTTT. The rearrangement links TRBV28 to TRBJ2-3, with a weak D call TRBD1 (5 bases). Germline V gene lookup returns CDR1 MDHEN and CDR2 SYDVKM. With 0 bases removed from V and 4 bases from J, the gap between germline ends came to 11 bases. The CDR3 is made up of 15 amino acids.

CDR3 DNA: TGTGCCAGCAGCCTGGGGGCTAGCACAGATACGCAGTATTTT. This codes for CASSLGASTDTQYF. The chain uses TRBV7-3 and TRBJ2-3, with a possible D match to TRBD1 (6 bases). The V end was cut by 5 bases, the J end by 0 bases, with 9 bases between. The CDR3 loop spans 14 amino acids. The V gene's germline CDR1 is SGHTA and CDR2 FQGTGA.

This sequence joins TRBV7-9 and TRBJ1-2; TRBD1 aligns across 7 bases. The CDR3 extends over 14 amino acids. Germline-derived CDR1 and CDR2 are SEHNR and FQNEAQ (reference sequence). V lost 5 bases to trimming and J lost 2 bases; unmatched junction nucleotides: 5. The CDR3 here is CASSRVTGNYGYTF. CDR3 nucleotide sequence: TGTGCCAGCAGCAGGGTGACAGGGAACTATGGCTACACCTTC.

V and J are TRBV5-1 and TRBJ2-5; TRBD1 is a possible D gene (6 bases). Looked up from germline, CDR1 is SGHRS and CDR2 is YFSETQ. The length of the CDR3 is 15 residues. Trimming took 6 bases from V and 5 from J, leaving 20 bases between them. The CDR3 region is CASKEWGLSLETQYF. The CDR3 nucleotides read TGCGCCAGCAAGGAGTGGGGGCTCTCCCTGGAGACCCAGTACTTC.

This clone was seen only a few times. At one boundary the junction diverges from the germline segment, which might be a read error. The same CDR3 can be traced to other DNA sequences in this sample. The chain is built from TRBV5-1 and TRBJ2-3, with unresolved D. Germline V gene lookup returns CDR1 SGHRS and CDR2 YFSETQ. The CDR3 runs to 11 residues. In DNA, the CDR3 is TGCGCCAGCAGTTTGGGGGATACGCAGTATTTT. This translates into CASSLGDTQYF.

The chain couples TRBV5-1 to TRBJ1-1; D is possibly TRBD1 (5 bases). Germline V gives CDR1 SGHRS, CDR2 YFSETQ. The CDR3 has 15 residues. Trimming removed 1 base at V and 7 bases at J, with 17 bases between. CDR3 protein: CASSLNPGLSDEAFF. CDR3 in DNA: TGCGCCAGCAGCTTGAACCCAGGGCTGTCGGATGAAGCTTTCTTT.

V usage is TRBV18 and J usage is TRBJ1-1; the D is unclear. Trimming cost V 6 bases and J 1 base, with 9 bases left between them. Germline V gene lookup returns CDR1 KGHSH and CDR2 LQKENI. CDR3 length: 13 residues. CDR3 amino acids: CASSSNQNTEAFF. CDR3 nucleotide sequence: TGTGCCAGCTCGTCAAACCAGAACACTGAAGCTTTCTTT.

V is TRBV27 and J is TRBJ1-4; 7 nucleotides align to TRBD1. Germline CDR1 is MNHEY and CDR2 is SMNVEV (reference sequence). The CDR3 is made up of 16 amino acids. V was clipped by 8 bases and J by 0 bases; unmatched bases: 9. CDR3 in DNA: TGTGCCAGCGGACAGGCGACGATTCCAACTAATGAAAAACTGTTTTTT. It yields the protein CASGQATIPTNEKLFF.

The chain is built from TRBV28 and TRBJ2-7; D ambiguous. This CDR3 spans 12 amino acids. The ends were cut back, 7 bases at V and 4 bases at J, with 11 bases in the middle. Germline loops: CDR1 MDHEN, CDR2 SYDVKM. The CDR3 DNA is TGTGCCAGCATTTCTTCATCTTACGAGCAGTACTTC. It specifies CASISSSYEQYF.